One sample yielded the 23 T cell receptor beta chains listed below, sequenced in a study of T cells in women clearing cervical HPV infection. TCRdb's copy holds only in-frame clones and misses some; the assay was immunoSEQ multiplex PCR. Here the sample table reports roughly 15,000 clones. Sequenced sample: blood buffy coat. The receptors were gathered from a woman between 18 and 75 years old with a cervical HPV16 infection that either progressed to CIN3+ or cleared (not recorded which).

As to this clone: The DNA ends 3 residues before the CDR3 does, and the rest of the CDR3 is filled in from the germline J gene. The chain has TRBV4-1 and TRBJ1-5; D not certain. Germline V gene lookup returns CDR1 MGHRA and CDR2 YSYEKL. CDR3 size: 16 residues. V lost 0 bases to trimming and J lost 2 bases, with 11 bases between them. The CDR3 loop reads CASSQDLIQGNQPQHF. CDR3 bases read: TGCGCCAGCAGCCAAGATCTTATTCAGGGCAATCAGCCC.

Comment on this clone: The read terminates 3 residues ahead of where the CDR3 ends, so the germline J gene completes it. The chain carries TRBV10-3 and TRBJ1-6; D gene uncertain. The CDR3 covers 14 residues. The V and J ends lost 6 bases and 4 bases respectively, with 10 bases between them. The germline V gene has CDR1 ENHRY and CDR2 SYGVKD. The sequenced CDR3 bases are TGTGCCATCAGAGACCGGGGTTATAATTCACCC. This sequence encodes CAIRDRGYNSP. The CDR3 as a whole reads CAIRDRGYNSPLHF.

On this clone: The read halts 3 residues ahead of the CDR3 end, with the missing end drawn from the germline J gene. The chain uses TRBV5-1 and TRBJ1-2, with TRBD1 identical over 8 bases. This CDR3 region has 14 residues. V was pared by 1 base and J by 5 bases, with 4 bases of the junction left unmatched. Germline values: CDR1 SGHRS, CDR2 YFSETQ. This chain's CDR3 is CASSLMTGEYGYTF. The sequenced CDR3 bases are TGCGCCAGCAGCTTGATGACAGGGGAATATGGC. The variable domain in full, with the rest retrieved from reference TRBV5-1 and TRBJ1-2, is KAGVTQTPRYLIKTRGQQVTLSCSPISGHRSVSWYQQTPGQGLQFLFEYFSETQRNKGNFPGRFSGRQFSNSRSEMNVSTLELGDSALYLCASSLMTGEYGYTFGSGTRLTVV.

CDR3 DNA, as far as it was read: TGCGCCAGCAGCCTCGGACAGGGATACAATCAGCCG. Encoded protein: CASSLGQGYNQP. The complete CDR3 protein is CASSLGQGYNQPQYF. The chain carries TRBV4-1 and TRBJ2-3, with 8 bases fitting TRBD1. The sequenced fragment ends 3 residues before the CDR3 boundary, so the rest is inferred from the germline J gene. CDR1 MGHRA and CDR2 YSYEKL come from the germline V gene. The CDR3 loop spans 15 amino acids.

A remark on this clone: The CDR3 extends 3 residues past the end of the read, so its final part is completed from the germline J gene. The chain has TRBV19 and TRBJ1-2; tentative D call: TRBD1 (6 bases). This CDR3 spans 14 amino acids. The germline V gene has CDR1 LNHDA and CDR2 SQIVND (reference sequence). The CDR3 here is CASSIVPQGNDYTF. The DNA read from the CDR3 is TGTGCCAGTAGTATAGTCCCCCAGGGGAATGAC.

Details on this clone: The missing CDR3 end, 3 residues past where the read stops, is filled in from the germline J gene. The chain has TRBV2 and TRBJ2-2, with TRBD2 as a possible D gene (6 bases). Germline V lookup: CDR1 SNHLY, CDR2 FYNNEI. The CDR3 has 13 amino acids. CDR3 region: CASGGRQNEKLFF. The CDR3 DNA, read in part, is TGTGCCAGCGGGGGGAGACAGAATGAAAAG.

Comments on this clone: The read terminates 3 residues before the CDR3 end, so the remaining end is supplied by the germline J gene. The chain has TRBV14 and TRBJ2-2, with 11 nucleotides matching TRBD2. This CDR3 is built from 16 residues. The trim removed 4 bases at V and 4 bases at J, leaving 5 bases unmatched. CDR1 is SGHDN, CDR2 FVKESK, per germline. The CDR3 loop is CASSLSGGALTGELFF. The CDR3 bases that were read are TGTGCCAGCAGCCTTAGCGGGGGGGCCCTCACCGGGGAG.

Of note for this clone: The sequence runs out 3 residues before the end of the CDR3; the remainder is reconstructed from the germline J gene. The J gene is TRBJ2-2, the V gene TRBV20-1; D not resolved. CDR1 is DFQATT and CDR2 is SNEGSKA in the germline V gene (reference sequence). CDR3 length equals 14 residues. V lost 0 bases and J lost 1, with 6 bases in between. The part of the CDR3 DNA that was read is TGCAGTGCTAGAGACAGGATGAACACCGGGGAG. This translates into CSARDRMNTGE. The whole CDR3 protein reads CSARDRMNTGELFF.

With regard to this clone: The sequence runs out 3 residues before the end of the CDR3; the remainder is reconstructed from the germline J gene. This rearrangement joins TRBV12-3 or TRBV12-4 to TRBJ1-3; D perhaps matches TRBD1 (5 bases). The CDR3 is 17 amino acids. V dropped 4 bases and J dropped 4 bases, with 20 bases sitting between them. CDR3: CASSSWGDRSTGNTIYF. The covered CDR3 bases are TGTGCCAGCAGTTCATGGGGGGACCGGAGCACCGGAAACACC.

About this clone itself: Mismatch with germline at one junction end may stem from a read error. The read ends 3 residues before the CDR3 terminus; that terminus is restored from the germline J gene. This CDR3 is also generated by other DNA sequences in the sample. The chain recombines TRBV18 with TRBJ1-3, with D possibly matching TRBD1 (6 bases). Per the germline V gene, CDR1 is KGHSH and CDR2 is LQKENI. The length of the CDR3 is 14 residues. The covered CDR3 bases are TGTGCCAGCTCACTCGGACAGTCTGGAAACACA. Its protein product is CASSLGQSGNT. The whole CDR3 protein is CASSLGQSGNTIYF.

Comments on this clone: From the germline J gene comes the end of the CDR3, since the read stops 3 residues before it. This chain uses TRBV7-6 with TRBJ2-1; a weak D match, TRBD1 (6 bases). The CDR3 has 16 residues. Per germline, CDR1 SGHVS and CDR2 FNYEAQ. V was pared by 5 bases and J by 4 bases, with 18 bases between. The part of the CDR3 DNA that was read is TGTGCCAGCAGCAGAGACAGGTCAGCAAATTACAATGAG. Translated: CASSRDRSANYNE. The full CDR3 is CASSRDRSANYNEQFF.

Remarks on this clone: Read data end 3 residues before the CDR3 end; the end is taken from the germline J gene. The chain has TRBV19 and TRBJ2-1, with D possibly matching TRBD2 (6 bases). Germline V gene lookup returns CDR1 LNHDA and CDR2 SQIVND (reference sequence). The germline V and J ends were trimmed by 5 bases and 1 base, with 12 bases remaining between them. The CDR3 contains 15 residues. The sequenced CDR3 bases are TGTGCCAGTAGTGCCCCGGGGGTATCCTACAATGAG. Its translation: CASSAPGVSYNE. The whole CDR3 protein reads CASSAPGVSYNEQFF.

With regard to this clone: The CDR3 end falls 3 residues outside the read, so it is completed with the germline J gene. The sample carries other DNA sequences with the same CDR3. The V and J genes are TRBV4-1 and TRBJ1-1; 7 nucleotides match TRBD1. CDR1 is MGHRA, CDR2 YSYEKL, per germline. V shed 0 bases, J shed 1 base, and the junction held 2 bases outside the gene matches. This CDR3 is 15 amino acids long. The CDR3 bases that were read are TGCGCCAGCAGCCAAGAAGGGACAGCGAACACTGAA. Its translation: CASSQEGTANTE. The whole CDR3 reads CASSQEGTANTEAFF.

Note on this clone: A junction boundary mismatches the germline segment, possibly from a read error. The missing CDR3 end, 3 residues past where the read stops, is filled in from the germline J gene. This sequence joins TRBV4-2 and TRBJ1-4, with D hard to call. The CDR3 is 15 amino acids. Germline V CDR1 and CDR2: LGHNA, YNFKEQ. The sequenced CDR3 bases are TGCGCCAGCAGCCGAGTTGGCGGGGTCGGGGAAAAA. Amino acid sequence: CASSRVGGVGEK. The whole CDR3 region reads CASSRVGGVGEKLFF.

Concerning this clone itself: The CDR3 is cut off 3 residues early in the read; its end comes from the germline J gene. The chain recombines TRBV19 with TRBJ2-3, with 14 nucleotides matching TRBD2. Germline assignment: CDR1 LNHDA and CDR2 SQIVND (reference sequence). This CDR3 is 17 amino acids long. The CDR3 DNA, read in part, is TGTGCCAGTAGTTCCCCCGGACTAGCGGGAGGACGAGAGACG. Amino acid sequence: CASSSPGLAGGRET. The full CDR3 protein is CASSSPGLAGGRETQYF.

The DNA read from the CDR3 is TGTGCCAGCAGTCCCCGGGGAGCGGTCAAAGCCAAAAACATT. The encoded protein is CASSPRGAVKAKNI. The complete CDR3 reads CASSPRGAVKAKNIQYF. V and J are TRBV28 and TRBJ2-4, with a weak D call TRBD2 (5 bases). The read is 3 residues too short to cover the CDR3 end, so that end is filled in from the germline J gene. Germline assignment: CDR1 MDHEN and CDR2 SYDVKM. The CDR3 consists of 17 residues. V lost 5 bases and J 0 bases, leaving 17 bases between the germline ends.

On this clone: The CDR3 end falls 3 residues outside the read, so it is completed with the germline J gene. This sequence joins TRBV6-1 and TRBJ2-5; possibly TRBD1 for D (7 bases). Germline V gives CDR1 MNHNS, CDR2 SASEGT. CDR3 length: 17 amino acids. The V and J ends lost 2 bases and 4 bases respectively, with 20 bases between them. CDR3 bases read: TGTGCCAGCAGTGAATCGTGGGCGGCAGGGGGGCGAGAGACC. Residues: CASSESWAAGGRET. The entire CDR3 reads CASSESWAAGGRETQYF.

CDR3 amino acids: CASSLKQGGDTQYF. The sequenced part of the CDR3 DNA is TGTGCCAGCAGTTTAAAACAGGGAGGAGATACG. The J gene is TRBJ2-3, the V gene TRBV27, with D perhaps given as TRBD1 or TRBD2 (6 bases each). The read terminates 3 residues before the CDR3 end, so the remaining end is supplied by the germline J gene. The CDR3 contains 14 residues. Between the trimmed V and J ends, which lost 2 bases and 5 bases, there was a span of 11 bases. Germline V lookup: CDR1 MNHEY, CDR2 SMNVEV (reference sequence).

Concerning this clone itself: The read ends 3 residues shy of where the CDR3 ends; the end is completed using the germline J gene. J is TRBJ1-2 and V is TRBV7-3; the match to TRBD1 covers 10 bases. Germline V lookup: CDR1 SGHTA, CDR2 FQGTGA. This CDR3 has 13 residues. CDR3 sequence reads: CASSFRDRGGYTF. The DNA read from the CDR3 is TGTGCCAGCAGCTTCCGGGACAGGGGAGGC.

On this clone: The CDR3 end falls 3 residues outside the read, so it is completed with the germline J gene. V is TRBV20-1 and J is TRBJ2-1, with 9 bases matching TRBD2. The V gene's germline CDR1 is DFQATT and CDR2 SNEGSKA (reference sequence). The V gene end was trimmed by 7 bases and the J gene end by 5 bases; junction bases not matched to a gene: 12. This CDR3 has 15 amino acids. The covered CDR3 bases are TGCAGTGTCTCTCCTAGCGGGACGTTACACAATGAG. This sequence encodes CSVSPSGTLHNE. The whole CDR3 sequence is CSVSPSGTLHNEQFF.

Regarding this clone: The read ends 3 residues shy of where the CDR3 ends; the end is completed using the germline J gene. The V gene is TRBV18, the J gene TRBJ1-2; D is unclear. This CDR3 region has 15 residues. Per the germline V gene, CDR1 is KGHSH and CDR2 is LQKENI. The CDR3 is CASSGSGSQHGDYTF. The CDR3 DNA, read in part, is TGTGCCAGCTCAGGTAGCGGGAGCCAACACGGCGAC.

Concerning this clone: The CDR3 extends 3 residues past the end of the read, so its final part is completed from the germline J gene. The rearrangement links TRBV7-8 to TRBJ2-7; D not certain. Germline values: CDR1 SGHVS, CDR2 FQNEAQ. The CDR3 is 12 amino acids. The germline V and J ends were trimmed by 1 base and 4 bases, with 5 bases remaining between them. This CDR3 is CASSLDWYEQYF. The sequenced part of the CDR3 DNA is TGTGCCAGCAGCTTAGACTGGTACGAG. Together with reference TRBV7-8 and TRBJ2-7, the CDR3 gives the full variable domain: GAGVSQSPRYKVAKRGQDVALRCDPISGHVSLFWYQQALGQGPEFLTYFQNEAQLDKSGLPSDRFFAERPEGSVSTLKIQRTQQEDSAVYLCASSLDWYEQYFGPGTRLTVT.

Notes on this clone: From the germline J gene comes the end of the CDR3, since the read stops 3 residues before it. The genes are TRBV6-2 or TRBV6-3 and TRBJ2-3; D is perhaps TRBD2 (6 bases). Germline V CDR1 and CDR2: MNHEY, SVGEGT. This CDR3 has 17 residues. Trimming cost V 0 bases and J 6 bases, with 19 bases left between them. Partial CDR3 DNA: TGTGCCAGCAGTTACTCGTTCCCCGGAGGGCTCAAGGATACG. Translated, it gives CASSYSFPGGLKDT. The whole CDR3 sequence is CASSYSFPGGLKDTQYF.